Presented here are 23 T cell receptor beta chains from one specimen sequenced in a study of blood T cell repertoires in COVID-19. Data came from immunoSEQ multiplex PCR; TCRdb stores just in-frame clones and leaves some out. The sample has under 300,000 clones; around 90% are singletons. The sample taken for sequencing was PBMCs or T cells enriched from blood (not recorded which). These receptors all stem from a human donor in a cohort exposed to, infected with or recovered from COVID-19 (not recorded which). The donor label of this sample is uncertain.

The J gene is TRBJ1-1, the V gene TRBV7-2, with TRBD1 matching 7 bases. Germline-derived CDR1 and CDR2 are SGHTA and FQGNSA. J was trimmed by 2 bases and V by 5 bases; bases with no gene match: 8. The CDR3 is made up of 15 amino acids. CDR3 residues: CASSAYRGGNTEAFF. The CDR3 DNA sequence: TGTGCCAGCAGCGCCTACAGGGGTGGTAACACTGAAGCTTTCTTT.

The CDR3 DNA reads TGTGCCAGCCGAGAAAACTATAGCAATCAGCCCCAGCATTTT. Its protein is CASRENYSNQPQHF. The rearrangement links TRBV19 to TRBJ1-5; D unclear. CDR1 and CDR2 (germline): LNHDA, SQIVND (reference sequence). V lost 9 bases and J 0 bases, leaving 12 bases between the germline ends. The CDR3 loop spans 14 amino acids.

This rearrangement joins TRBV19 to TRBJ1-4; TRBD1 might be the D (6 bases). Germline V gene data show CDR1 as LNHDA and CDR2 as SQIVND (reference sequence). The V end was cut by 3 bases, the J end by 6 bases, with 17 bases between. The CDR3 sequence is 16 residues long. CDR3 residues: CASSMAPGGGHEKLFF. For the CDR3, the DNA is TGTGCCAGTAGTATGGCCCCGGGAGGGGGGCATGAAAAACTGTTTTTT.

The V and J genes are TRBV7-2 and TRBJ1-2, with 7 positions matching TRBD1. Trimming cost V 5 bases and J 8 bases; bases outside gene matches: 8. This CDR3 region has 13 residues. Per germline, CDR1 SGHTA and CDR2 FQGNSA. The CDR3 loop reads CASSGKQGIGYTF. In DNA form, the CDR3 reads TGTGCCAGCAGCGGCAAACAGGGGATCGGCTACACCTTC.

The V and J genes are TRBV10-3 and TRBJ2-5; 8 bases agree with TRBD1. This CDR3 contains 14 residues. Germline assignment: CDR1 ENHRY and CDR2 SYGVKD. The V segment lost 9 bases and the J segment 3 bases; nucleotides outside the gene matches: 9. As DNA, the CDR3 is TGTGCCATTCGCCCGGGGACAGGAGAAGAGACCCAGTACTTC. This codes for CAIRPGTGEETQYF.

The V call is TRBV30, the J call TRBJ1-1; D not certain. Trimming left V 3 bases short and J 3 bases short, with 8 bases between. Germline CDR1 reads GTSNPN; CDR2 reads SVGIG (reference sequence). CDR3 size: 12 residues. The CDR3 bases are TGTGCCTGGAGGAGAGGTTACACTGAAGCTTTCTTT. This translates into CAWRRGYTEAFF.

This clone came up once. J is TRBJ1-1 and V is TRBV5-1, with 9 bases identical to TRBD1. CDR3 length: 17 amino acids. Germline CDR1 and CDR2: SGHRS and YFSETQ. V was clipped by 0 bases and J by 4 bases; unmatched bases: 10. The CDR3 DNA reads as TGCGCCAGCAGCTTGGGCCTAACAGGGGGCAGTGCCACTGAAGCTTTCTTT. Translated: CASSLGLTGGSATEAFF.

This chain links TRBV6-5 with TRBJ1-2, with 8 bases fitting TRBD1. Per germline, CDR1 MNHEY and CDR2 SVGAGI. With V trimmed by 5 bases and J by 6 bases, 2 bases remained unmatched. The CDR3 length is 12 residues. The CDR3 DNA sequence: TGTGCCAGCAGTCAGACAGGGGATGGCTACACCTTC. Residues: CASSQTGDGYTF.

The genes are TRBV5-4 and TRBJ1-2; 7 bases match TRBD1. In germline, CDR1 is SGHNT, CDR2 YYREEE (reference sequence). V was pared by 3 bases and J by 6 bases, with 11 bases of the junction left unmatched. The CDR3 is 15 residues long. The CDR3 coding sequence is TGTGCCAGCAGCTCGGCGCTTCCGGGACAGAATGGCTACACCTTC. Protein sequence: CASSSALPGQNGYTF.

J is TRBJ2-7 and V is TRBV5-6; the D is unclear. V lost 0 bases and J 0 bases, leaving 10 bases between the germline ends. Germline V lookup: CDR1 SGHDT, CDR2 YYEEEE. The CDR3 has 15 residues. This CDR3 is CASSLAQADSYEQYF. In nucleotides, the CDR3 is TGTGCCAGCAGCTTGGCCCAAGCTGACTCCTACGAGCAGTACTTC.

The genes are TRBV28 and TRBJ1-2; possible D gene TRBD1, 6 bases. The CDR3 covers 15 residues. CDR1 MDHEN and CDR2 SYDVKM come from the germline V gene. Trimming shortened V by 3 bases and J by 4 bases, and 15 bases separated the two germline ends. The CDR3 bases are TGTGCCAGCAGTTTGATAGTGAGGACAGCCTATGGCTACACCTTC. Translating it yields CASSLIVRTAYGYTF.

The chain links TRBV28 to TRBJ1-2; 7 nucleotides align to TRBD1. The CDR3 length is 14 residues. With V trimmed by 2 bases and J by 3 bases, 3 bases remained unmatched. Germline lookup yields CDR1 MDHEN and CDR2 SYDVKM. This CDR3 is CASSLARGDYGYTF. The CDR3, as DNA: TGTGCCAGCAGTTTAGCCAGGGGGGACTATGGCTACACCTTC.

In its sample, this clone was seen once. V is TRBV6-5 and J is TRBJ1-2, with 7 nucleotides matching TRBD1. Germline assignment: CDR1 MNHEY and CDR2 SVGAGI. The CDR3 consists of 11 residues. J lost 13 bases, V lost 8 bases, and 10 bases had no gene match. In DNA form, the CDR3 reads TGTGCCAGCGGACAGCCTCACAGGGGCACCTTC. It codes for CASGQPHRGTF.

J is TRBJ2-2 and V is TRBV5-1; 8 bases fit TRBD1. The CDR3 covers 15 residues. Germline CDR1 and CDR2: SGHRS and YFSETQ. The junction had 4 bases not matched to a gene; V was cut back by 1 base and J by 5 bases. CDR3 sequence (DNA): TGCGCCAGCAGCTTGAGAACAGGGGGTACCGGGGAGCTGTTTTTT. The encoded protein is CASSLRTGGTGELFF.

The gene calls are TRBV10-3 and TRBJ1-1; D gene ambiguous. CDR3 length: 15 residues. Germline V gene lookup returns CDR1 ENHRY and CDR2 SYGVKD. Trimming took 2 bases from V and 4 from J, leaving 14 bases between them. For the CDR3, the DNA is TGTGCCATCAGTGAGGGAAAAGGAGCGGGCACTGAAGCTTTCTTT. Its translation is CAISEGKGAGTEAFF.

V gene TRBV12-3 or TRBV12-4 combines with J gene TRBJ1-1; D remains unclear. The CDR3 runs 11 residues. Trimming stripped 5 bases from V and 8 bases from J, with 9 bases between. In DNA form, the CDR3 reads TGTGCCAGCAGTCACGCTCGGGAAGCTTTCTTT. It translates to CASSHAREAFF.

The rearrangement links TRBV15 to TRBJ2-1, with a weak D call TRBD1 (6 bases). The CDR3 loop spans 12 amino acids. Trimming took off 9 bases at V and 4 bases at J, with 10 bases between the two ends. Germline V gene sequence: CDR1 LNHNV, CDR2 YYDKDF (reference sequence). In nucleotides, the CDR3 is TGTGCCACGGCACAGGGATACAATGAGCAGTTCTTC. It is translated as CATAQGYNEQFF.

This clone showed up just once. CDR3 region: CASSLTSGLTDTQYF. For the CDR3, the DNA is TGTGCCAGCAGCTTGACTAGCGGGTTGACAGATACGCAGTATTTT. The V gene is TRBV7-2, the J gene TRBJ2-3; 10 nucleotides match TRBD2. Looked up from germline, CDR1 is SGHTA and CDR2 is FQGNSA. The junction had 3 bases not matched to a gene; V was cut back by 3 bases and J by 3 bases. The CDR3 runs to 15 residues.

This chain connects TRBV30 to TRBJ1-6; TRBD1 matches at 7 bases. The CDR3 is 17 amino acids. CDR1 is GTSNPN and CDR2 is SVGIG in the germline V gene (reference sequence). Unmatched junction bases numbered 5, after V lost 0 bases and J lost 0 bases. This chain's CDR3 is CAWSVDRASSYNSPLHF. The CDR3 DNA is TGTGCCTGGAGTGTTGACAGGGCTAGCTCCTATAATTCACCCCTCCACTTT.

The CDR3 nucleotides are TGTGCCAGTAGTATCCCCCACTCCGGGACAGGGGGGGAGAATGGCTACACCTTC. Translated: CASSIPHSGTGGENGYTF. The chain uses TRBV19 and TRBJ1-2, with 11 bases matching TRBD1. V gave up 3 bases and J gave up 6 bases; unmatched junction bases: 15. The germline V gene has CDR1 LNHDA and CDR2 SQIVND (reference sequence). CDR3 length: 18 residues.

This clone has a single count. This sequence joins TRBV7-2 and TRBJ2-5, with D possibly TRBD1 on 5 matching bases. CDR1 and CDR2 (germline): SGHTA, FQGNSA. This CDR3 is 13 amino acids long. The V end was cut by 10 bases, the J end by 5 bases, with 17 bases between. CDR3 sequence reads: CATRGSPRETQYF. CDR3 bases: TGTGCCACAAGGGGCAGCCCTCGGGAGACCCAGTACTTC.

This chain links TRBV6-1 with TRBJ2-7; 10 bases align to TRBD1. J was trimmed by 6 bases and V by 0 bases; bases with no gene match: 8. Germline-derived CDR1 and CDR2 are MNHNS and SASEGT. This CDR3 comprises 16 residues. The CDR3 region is CASSEALGQGVGEQYF. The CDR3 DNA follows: TGTGCCAGCAGTGAAGCGCTCGGACAGGGGGTAGGCGAGCAGTACTTC.

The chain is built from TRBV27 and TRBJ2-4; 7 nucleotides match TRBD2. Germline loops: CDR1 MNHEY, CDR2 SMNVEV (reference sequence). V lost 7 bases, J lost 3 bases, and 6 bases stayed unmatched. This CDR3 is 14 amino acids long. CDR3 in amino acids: CASKAWTSKNIQYF. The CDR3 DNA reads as TGTGCCAGCAAGGCCTGGACTAGCAAAAACATTCAGTACTTC.